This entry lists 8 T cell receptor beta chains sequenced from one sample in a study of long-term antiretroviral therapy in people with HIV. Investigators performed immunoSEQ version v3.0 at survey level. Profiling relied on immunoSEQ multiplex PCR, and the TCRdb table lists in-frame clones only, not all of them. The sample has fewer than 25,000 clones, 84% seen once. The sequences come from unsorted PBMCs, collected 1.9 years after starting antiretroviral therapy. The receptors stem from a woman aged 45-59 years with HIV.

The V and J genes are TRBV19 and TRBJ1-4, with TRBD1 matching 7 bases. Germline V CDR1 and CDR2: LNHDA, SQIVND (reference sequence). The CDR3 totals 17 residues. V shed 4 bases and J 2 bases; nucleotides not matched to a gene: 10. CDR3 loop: CASSKGTDEGTNEKLFF. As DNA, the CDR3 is TGTGCCAGTAGTAAAGGGACAGACGAGGGGACTAATGAAAAACTGTTTTTT.

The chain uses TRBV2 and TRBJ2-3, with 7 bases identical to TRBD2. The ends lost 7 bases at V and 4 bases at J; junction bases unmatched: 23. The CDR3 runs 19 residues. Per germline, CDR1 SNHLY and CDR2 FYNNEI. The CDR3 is CASNSAGRGNPRVADTQYF. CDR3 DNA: TGTGCCAGCAATAGTGCCGGGCGGGGGAACCCGCGGGTGGCAGATACGCAGTATTTT.

CDR3 region: CASSLTTGGTEAFF. Written as DNA, the CDR3 is TGCGCCAGCAGCTTGACTACGGGAGGAACTGAAGCTTTCTTT. The chain combines TRBV5-1 with TRBJ1-1; D is uncertain. The CDR3 contains 14 residues. The germline CDR1 and CDR2 sequences are SGHRS and YFSETQ. Trimming took off 1 base at V and 5 bases at J, with 12 bases between the two ends.

The CDR3 region has the DNA TGTGCCATCAGCTCCGACAGATATCAGCCCCAGCATTTT. Translation gives CAISSDRYQPQHF. The V gene is TRBV10-3, the J gene TRBJ1-5; possibly TRBD1 for D (5 bases). Germline assignment: CDR1 ENHRY and CDR2 SYGVKD. The CDR3 runs 13 residues. V was trimmed by 6 bases and J by 5 bases, leaving 11 bases between them.

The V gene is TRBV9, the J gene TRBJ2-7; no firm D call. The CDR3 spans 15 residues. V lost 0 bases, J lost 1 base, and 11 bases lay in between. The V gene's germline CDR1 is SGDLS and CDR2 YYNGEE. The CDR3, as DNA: TGTGCCAGCAGCGTAGAATACGGTGCGTCCTACGAGCAGTACTTC. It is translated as CASSVEYGASYEQYF.

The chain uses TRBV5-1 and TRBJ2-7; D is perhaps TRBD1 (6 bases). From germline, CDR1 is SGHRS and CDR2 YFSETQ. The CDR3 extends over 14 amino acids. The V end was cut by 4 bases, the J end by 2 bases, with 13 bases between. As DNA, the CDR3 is TGCGCCAGCAGCGACCCGGGACAACCCTACGAGCAGTACTTC. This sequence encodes CASSDPGQPYEQYF.

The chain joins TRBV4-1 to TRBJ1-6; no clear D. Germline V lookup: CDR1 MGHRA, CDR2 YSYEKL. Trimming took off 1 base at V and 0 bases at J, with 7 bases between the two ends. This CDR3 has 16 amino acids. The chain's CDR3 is CASSQVKNSYNSPLHF. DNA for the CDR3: TGCGCCAGCAGCCAAGTAAAGAACTCCTATAATTCACCCCTCCACTTT.

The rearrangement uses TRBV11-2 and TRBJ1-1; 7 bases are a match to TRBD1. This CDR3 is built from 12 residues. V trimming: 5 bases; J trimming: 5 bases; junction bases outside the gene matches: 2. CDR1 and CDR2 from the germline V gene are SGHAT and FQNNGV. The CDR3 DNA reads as TGTGCCAGCAGCCCCAGGGGGACTGAAGCTTTCTTT. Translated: CASSPRGTEAFF.